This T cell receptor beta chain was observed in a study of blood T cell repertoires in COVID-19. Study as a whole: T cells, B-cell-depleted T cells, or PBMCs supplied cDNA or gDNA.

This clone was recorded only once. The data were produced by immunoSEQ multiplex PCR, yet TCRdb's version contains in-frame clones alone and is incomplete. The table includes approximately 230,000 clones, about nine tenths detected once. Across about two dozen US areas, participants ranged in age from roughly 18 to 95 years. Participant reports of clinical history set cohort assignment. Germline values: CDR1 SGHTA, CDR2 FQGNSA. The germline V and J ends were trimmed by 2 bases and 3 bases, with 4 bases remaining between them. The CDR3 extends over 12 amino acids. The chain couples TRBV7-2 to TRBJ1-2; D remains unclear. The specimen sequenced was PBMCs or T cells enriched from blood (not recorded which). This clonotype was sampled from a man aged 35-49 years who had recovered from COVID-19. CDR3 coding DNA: TGTGCCAGCAGCTTACATGACTATGGCTACACCTTC. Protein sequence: CASSLHDYGYTF.